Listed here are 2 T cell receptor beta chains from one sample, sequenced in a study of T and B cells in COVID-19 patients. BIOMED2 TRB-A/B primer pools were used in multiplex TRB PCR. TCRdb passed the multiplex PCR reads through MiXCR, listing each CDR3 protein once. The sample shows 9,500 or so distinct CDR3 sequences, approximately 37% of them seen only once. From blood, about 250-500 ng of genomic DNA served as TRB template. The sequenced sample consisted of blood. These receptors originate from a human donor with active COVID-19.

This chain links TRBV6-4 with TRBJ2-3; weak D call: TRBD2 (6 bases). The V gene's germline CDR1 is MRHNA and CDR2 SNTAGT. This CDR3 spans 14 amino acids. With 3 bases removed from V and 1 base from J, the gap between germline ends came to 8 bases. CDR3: CASSEVAGTDTQYF. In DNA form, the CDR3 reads TGTGCCAGCAGTGAGGTAGCGGGCACAGATACGCAGTATTTT.

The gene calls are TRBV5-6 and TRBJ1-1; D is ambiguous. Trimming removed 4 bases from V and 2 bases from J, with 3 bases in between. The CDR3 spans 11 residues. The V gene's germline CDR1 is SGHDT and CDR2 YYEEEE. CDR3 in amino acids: CASSLNTEAFF. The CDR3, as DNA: TGTGCCAGCAGCCTAAACACTGAAGCTTTCTTT.